This TCR beta chain originates from a study of blood T cells in healthy people across ages. The germline gives CDR1 SGHRS, CDR2 YFSETQ. The CDR3 runs 17 residues. Trimming removed 2 bases from V and 2 bases from J; junction bases left unmatched: 11. Then a second PCR, running about 6 to 11 cycles, was carried out with a sample-barcoded 5' primer and a J-beta primer mix. Researchers report that a template-switch adaptor with 12 random nucleotides tagged each cDNA molecule. TCRdb reanalysed the 5' RACE reads using MiXCR and keeps one entry per CDR3 protein. The profile shows approximately 900,000 distinct CDR3 sequences, around 48% of them singletons. Of note for this clonotype: Its specificity is unknown.

Study results and limitations: The donors' CMV status was not determined, possibly confounding changes in expanded clonotypes. Diversity was higher, and naive CD4+ cells more numerous, in long-lived donors than in aged donors.

This TCR was recovered from a man aged 25 to 45 in good health. This sequence joins TRBV5-1 and TRBJ2-5; 8 bases are a match to TRBD1. The specimen sequenced was blood. CDR3 nucleotides: TGCGCCAGCAGCTTACAGCCTAAGACAGGGGTTCAAGAGACCCAGTACTTC. This translates into CASSLQPKTGVQETQYF.